These 31 T cell receptor beta chains were all obtained from the same sample, sequenced in a study of CD8 T cells in Susac syndrome. Reverse transcription used about 0.45 to 1 ug RNA and random hexamers. TCRdb called the immunoSEQ multiplex PCR reads again in MiXCR, with one record for every CDR3 protein. The profile shows about 240,000 distinct CDR3 sequences, roughly 95% of them singletons. Sample: CD4+ T cells from PBMCs. The receptors shown here come from a human donor with Susac syndrome.

J is TRBJ2-1 and V is TRBV28; 13 bases are shared with TRBD2. The J segment lost 7 bases and the V segment lost 7 bases, leaving 7 bases of the junction unmatched. Germline CDR1 and CDR2: MDHEN and SYDVKM. The CDR3 runs to 15 residues. CDR3 region: CASNPPTSGRNEQFF. CDR3 in DNA: TGTGCCAGCAACCCCCCGACTAGCGGGAGGAATGAGCAGTTCTTC.

The chain joins TRBV29-1 to TRBJ2-7, with D possibly matching TRBD2 (5 bases). V was trimmed by 7 bases and J by 2 bases, leaving 9 bases between them. The CDR3 is 11 residues long. Germline CDR1 reads SQVTM; CDR2 reads ANQGSEA. The CDR3 loop reads CSASEAYEQYF. DNA for the CDR3: TGCAGCGCCTCGGAGGCCTACGAGCAGTACTTC.

The rearrangement links TRBV6-6 to TRBJ2-3; 10 positions agree with TRBD1. The germline V gene has CDR1 MNHNY and CDR2 SVGAGI (reference sequence). V gave up 6 bases and J gave up 4 bases; unmatched junction bases: 4. The CDR3 extends over 14 amino acids. The CDR3 region is CASSSGQGPDTQYF. DNA for the CDR3: TGTGCCAGCAGCTCGGGACAGGGGCCAGATACGCAGTATTTT.

The chain combines TRBV9 with TRBJ2-7; D gene ambiguous. CDR1 and CDR2 (germline): SGDLS, YYNGEE. The CDR3 totals 13 residues. Trimming left V 2 bases short and J 2 bases short, with 8 bases between. The CDR3 DNA sequence: TGTGCCAGCAGCGTCTACCCAGCCTACGAGCAGTACTTC. It specifies CASSVYPAYEQYF. Full variable domain (remainder filled in from reference TRBV9 and TRBJ2-7): DSGVTQTPKHLITATGQRVTLRCSPRSGDLSVYWYQQSLDQGLQFLIQYYNGEERAKGNILERFSAQQFPDLHSELNLSSLELGDSALYFCASSVYPAYEQYFGPGTRLTVT.

The V call is TRBV20-1, the J call TRBJ2-3; either TRBD1 or TRBD2 may fit D (5 bases each). CDR3 size: 12 residues. Germline V lookup: CDR1 DFQATT, CDR2 SNEGSKA (reference sequence). V lost 5 bases and J 9 bases, leaving 15 bases between the germline ends. Written as DNA, the CDR3 is TGCAGTGCTCAGGGCGGGTATGAAACGCAGTATTTT. Amino acid sequence: CSAQGGYETQYF.

The chain recombines TRBV29-1 with TRBJ2-2, with D unclear. Germline assignment: CDR1 SQVTM and CDR2 ANQGSEA. The CDR3 contains 11 residues. Trimming removed 4 bases at V and 9 bases at J, with 9 bases between. CDR3 DNA sequence: TGCAGCGTTGGAACACCGCGGGAGCTGTTTTTT. As protein: CSVGTPRELFF.

About this clonotype: A read error may account for a junction end that differs from germline. V is TRBV24-1 and J is TRBJ1-2; possibly TRBD1 for D (5 bases). Germline V gives CDR1 KGHDR, CDR2 SFDVKD. The CDR3 covers 15 residues. In nucleotides, the CDR3 is TGTGCCACCAGTGGAGGGGCCGTATTGCCCTATCGCTACACCTTC. Residues: CATSGGAVLPYRYTF.

Of note for this clonotype: The junction and the germline gene differ at one end; a read error may be behind it. CDR3 coding DNA: TGTGCTAGCAGTCCTCTCGGGGATCAGCCCCAGCATTTT. Its protein product is CASSPLGDQPQHF. This rearrangement joins TRBV7-7 to TRBJ1-5; no reliable D call. CDR1 and CDR2 (germline): SSHAT, FNYEAQ (reference sequence). The CDR3 extends over 13 amino acids.

This clonotype was seen a single time. The chain is built from TRBV29-1 and TRBJ2-1; D is undetermined. Per the germline V gene, CDR1 is SQVTM and CDR2 is ANQGSEA. V lost 3 bases and J 4 bases, leaving 19 bases between the germline ends. CDR3 length equals 16 residues. The CDR3 DNA sequence: TGCAGCGTTGATCCGCAGGCCCAGGTTCGATACAATGAGCAGTTCTTC. Its translation: CSVDPQAQVRYNEQFF.

This chain connects TRBV12-3 or TRBV12-4 to TRBJ2-5, with TRBD2 as a possible D gene (5 bases). CDR3 length equals 16 residues. Trimming removed 7 bases at V and 2 bases at J, with 20 bases between. The CDR3 region is CASTGGLAPSQETQYF. DNA of the CDR3: TGTGCCAGCACTGGCGGGCTAGCCCCTTCGCAAGAGACCCAGTACTTC.

This chain links TRBV28 with TRBJ2-1; 7 bases line up with TRBD1. From germline, CDR1 is MDHEN and CDR2 SYDVKM. J lost 9 bases, V lost 11 bases, and 10 bases had no gene match. This CDR3 is 12 amino acids long. The CDR3 is CASRGYRGEQFF. In nucleotides, the CDR3 is TGTGCCTCTCGGGGTTACAGGGGTGAGCAGTTCTTC.

The chain uses TRBV4-1 and TRBJ2-4; D unclear. V was shortened by 1 base and J by 5 bases, with 12 bases between the two germline ends. Looked up from germline, CDR1 is MGHRA and CDR2 is YSYEKL. This CDR3 is 15 amino acids long. This chain's CDR3 is CASSQGQKPENIQYF. The CDR3 DNA reads as TGCGCCAGCAGCCAAGGGCAAAAGCCCGAAAACATTCAGTACTTC.

The chain couples TRBV20-1 to TRBJ2-7; TRBD2 aligns across 7 bases. The CDR3 is 17 amino acids. After removal of 1 base from V and 5 bases from J, the junction contained 17 bases not matched to a gene. CDR1 DFQATT and CDR2 SNEGSKA come from the germline V gene (reference sequence). CDR3 in amino acids: CSARGDDPGGRGNEQYF. The CDR3 DNA is TGCAGTGCTAGAGGCGACGATCCAGGCGGGAGAGGTAACGAGCAGTACTTC.

In its sample, this clonotype was seen once. V gene TRBV20-1 combines with J gene TRBJ2-1, with 10 bases aligning to TRBD2. Germline V gives CDR1 DFQATT, CDR2 SNEGSKA (reference sequence). The CDR3 totals 15 residues. The trim removed 6 bases at V and 9 bases at J, leaving 14 bases unmatched. This chain's CDR3 is CSAPPRSGRAFEQFF. CDR3 coding DNA: TGCAGTGCCCCACCGAGGAGCGGGAGGGCCTTTGAGCAGTTCTTC.

The chain carries TRBV4-2 and TRBJ2-2; weak D call: TRBD2 (5 bases). The CDR3 is 14 amino acids. Germline assignment: CDR1 LGHNA and CDR2 YNFKEQ. V was shortened by 7 bases and J by 1 base, with 10 bases between the two germline ends. CDR3 sequence reads: CASTPRVNTGELFF. CDR3 in DNA: TGTGCCAGCACCCCGAGGGTGAACACCGGGGAGCTGTTTTTT.

The J gene is TRBJ2-5, the V gene TRBV19; the D gene is possibly TRBD1 (6 bases). V lost 4 bases to trimming and J lost 5 bases, with 14 bases between them. Germline-derived CDR1 and CDR2 are LNHDA and SQIVND (reference sequence). The CDR3 has 14 amino acids. CDR3 bases: TGTGCCAGTAGTAGGTTTCCGAGGGGGGAGACCCAGTACTTC. Protein: CASSRFPRGETQYF. Filled out from reference TRBV19 and TRBJ2-5, the complete variable domain reads DGGITQSPKYLFRKEGQNVTLSCEQNLNHDAMYWYRQDPGQGLRLIYYSQIVNDFQKGDIAEGYSVSREKKESFPLTVTSAQKNPTAFYLCASSRFPRGETQYFGPGTRLLVL.

This chain uses TRBV25-1 with TRBJ1-2, with no clear D. V lost 7 bases to trimming and J lost 0 bases, with 3 bases between them. CDR3 length: 11 amino acids. Germline CDR1 MGHDK, CDR2 SYGVNS. The CDR3 protein is CASTSNYGYTF. The CDR3 DNA is TGTGCCAGCACTTCTAACTATGGCTACACCTTC.

The CDR3 coding sequence is TGTGCCAGCAGCTTAGGTAACAGAGAAGCCTATGGCTACACCTTC. Protein sequence: CASSLGNREAYGYTF. The gene calls are TRBV7-2 and TRBJ1-2; D gene unclear. The V gene's germline CDR1 is SGHTA and CDR2 FQGNSA. Between the trimmed V and J ends, which lost 1 base and 4 bases, there was a span of 13 bases. There are 15 residues in the CDR3.

The chain carries TRBV27 and TRBJ2-1; 7 nucleotides agree with TRBD2. The germline CDR1 and CDR2 sequences are MNHEY and SMNVEV (reference sequence). There are 16 residues in the CDR3. The V segment lost 7 bases and the J segment 3 bases; nucleotides outside the gene matches: 12. The CDR3 sequence is CASTRVRLADYNEQFF. The CDR3 DNA reads TGTGCCAGCACCCGCGTCCGGCTAGCGGACTACAATGAGCAGTTCTTC.

This sequence joins TRBV7-3 and TRBJ2-5; D possibly matches TRBD1 or TRBD2 (7 bases each). Germline V gives CDR1 SGHTA, CDR2 FQGTGA. V lost 4 bases, J lost 5 bases, and 14 bases lay in between. This CDR3 has 14 residues. CDR3 in DNA: TGTGCCAGCAGCTCCCAGGGGGGGCCGGAGACCCAGTACTTC. It translates to CASSSQGGPETQYF.

V gene TRBV28 combines with J gene TRBJ2-5; 7 bases map to TRBD2. Germline CDR1 reads MDHEN; CDR2 reads SYDVKM. The CDR3 runs 12 residues. With 7 bases clipped from V and 5 bases from J, the junction kept 4 bases outside the gene matches. The CDR3 loop is CASMGEGETQYF. CDR3 in DNA: TGTGCCAGCATGGGGGAGGGGGAGACCCAGTACTTC.

The CDR3 DNA reads TGTGCCAGCAGCGCCTACGGCGACCGTCAAGAGACCCAGTACTTC. As protein: CASSAYGDRQETQYF. The chain couples TRBV3-1 to TRBJ2-5; D is ambiguous. The germline gives CDR1 LGHDT, CDR2 YNNKEL (reference sequence). V was trimmed by 5 bases and J by 2 bases, leaving 15 bases between them. The CDR3 contains 15 residues.

The rearrangement links TRBV6-5 to TRBJ2-5; D may be TRBD1 (5 bases). Germline values: CDR1 MNHEY, CDR2 SVGAGI. The CDR3 runs 15 residues. V lost 2 bases to trimming and J lost 4 bases, with 14 bases between them. The chain's CDR3 is CASSYGLGAPETQYF. CDR3 DNA sequence: TGTGCCAGCAGTTACGGATTAGGGGCTCCAGAGACCCAGTACTTC.

This clonotype was seen once. The V gene is TRBV7-9, the J gene TRBJ2-5; D perhaps matches TRBD2 (5 bases). Germline CDR1 is SEHNR and CDR2 is FQNEAQ (reference sequence). There are 16 residues in the CDR3. V gave up 3 bases and J gave up 7 bases, with 21 bases separating them. The CDR3 DNA reads as TGTGCCAGCAGCTTCTCGACGTTGGGTGGGAGTGCGACCCAGTACTTC. Its protein is CASSFSTLGGSATQYF.

The chain recombines TRBV19 with TRBJ2-1, with D perhaps given as TRBD1 or TRBD2 (5 bases each). The V end lost 1 base, the J end lost 8 bases, and 12 bases lay between the germline ends. Germline CDR1 and CDR2: LNHDA and SQIVND (reference sequence). The CDR3 totals 14 residues. The CDR3 is CASSIGRRGDEQFF. The CDR3 DNA is TGTGCCAGTAGTATAGGTCGACGGGGCGATGAGCAGTTCTTC.

J is TRBJ1-2 and V is TRBV5-1; unclear D gene. This CDR3 spans 15 amino acids. The V gene's germline CDR1 is SGHRS and CDR2 YFSETQ. V lost 0 bases, J lost 2 bases, and 11 bases lay in between. CDR3: CASSLEVRGNYGYTF. In DNA form, the CDR3 reads TGCGCCAGCAGCTTGGAAGTCCGGGGAAACTATGGCTACACCTTC.

In this sample, this clonotype turned up a few times. This chain connects TRBV3-1 to TRBJ1-5; TRBD1 might be the D (5 bases). CDR1 is LGHDT, CDR2 YNNKEL, per germline (reference sequence). The V gene lost 0 bases and the J gene lost 0 bases, with 6 bases spanning the gap. The CDR3 extends over 15 amino acids. This chain's CDR3 is CASSQDTGSNQPQHF. DNA of the CDR3: TGTGCCAGCAGCCAAGATACAGGTAGCAATCAGCCCCAGCATTTT. The complete variable domain, with remaining parts taken from reference TRBV3-1 and TRBJ1-5, reads DTAVSQTPKYLVTQMGNDKSIKCEQNLGHDTMYWYKQDSKKFLKIMFSYNNKELIINETVPNRFSPKSPDKAHLNLHINSLELGDSAVYFCASSQDTGSNQPQHFGDGTRLSIL.

This chain joins TRBV7-2 and TRBJ1-5; D might be TRBD1 (5 bases). The V gene's germline CDR1 is SGHTA and CDR2 FQGNSA. CDR3 size: 13 residues. V lost 5 bases and J lost 3, with 8 bases in between. CDR3 in amino acids: CASSGGFNQPQHF. The CDR3 DNA follows: TGTGCCAGCAGCGGGGGTTTCAATCAGCCCCAGCATTTT.

The chain combines TRBV21-1 with TRBJ2-1; the table's D call of TRBD2 was not tested on the DNA. TRBV21-1 is reported as a pseudogene. CDR3 length: 16 residues. The CDR3 DNA reads as TGTGCCAGCAGCCCACCCGGGACTAGCGGGAGTTATGAGCAGTTCTTC. Residues: CASSPPGTSGSYEQFF.

The CDR3 DNA follows: TGTGCCAGCAGCGGAGGGGGCTTGAACACTGAAGCTTTCTTT. Its protein is CASSGGGLNTEAFF. This chain connects TRBV5-4 to TRBJ1-1, with 7 nucleotides matching TRBD1. The CDR3 has 14 amino acids. Germline trimming cut 4 bases from V and 0 bases from J; bases unmatched to any gene: 3. Germline V CDR1 and CDR2: SGHNT, YYREEE (reference sequence).

The chain recombines TRBV20-1 with TRBJ2-2; 8 nucleotides agree with TRBD2. Germline assignment: CDR1 DFQATT and CDR2 SNEGSKA (reference sequence). The CDR3 is made up of 14 amino acids. After removal of 2 bases from V and 7 bases from J, the junction contained 6 bases not matched to a gene. The CDR3 region has the DNA TGCAGTGCTAGACCGCCGGGGGGGAACGGGGAGCTGTTTTTT. This encodes CSARPPGGNGELFF.